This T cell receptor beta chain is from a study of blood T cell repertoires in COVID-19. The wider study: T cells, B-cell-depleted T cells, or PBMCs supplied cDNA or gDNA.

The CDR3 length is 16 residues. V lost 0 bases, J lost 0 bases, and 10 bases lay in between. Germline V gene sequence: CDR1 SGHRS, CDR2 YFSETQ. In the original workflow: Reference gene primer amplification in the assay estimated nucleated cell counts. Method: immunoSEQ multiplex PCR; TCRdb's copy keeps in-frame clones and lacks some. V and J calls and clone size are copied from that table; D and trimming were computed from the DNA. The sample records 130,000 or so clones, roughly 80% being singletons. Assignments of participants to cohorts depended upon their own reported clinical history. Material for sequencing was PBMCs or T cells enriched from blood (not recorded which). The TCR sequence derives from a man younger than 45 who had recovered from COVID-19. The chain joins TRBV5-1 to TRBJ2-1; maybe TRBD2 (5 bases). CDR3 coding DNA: TGCGCCAGCAGCTTGGACGGGGTGAGCTCCTACAATGAGCAGTTCTTC. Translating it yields CASSLDGVSSYNEQFF.